The 20 T cell receptor beta chains listed next were all sequenced from one sample in a study of response to subunit inactivated influenza vaccine listed by TCRdb under 2018. The protocol used for the library was RT-PCR. The sequencer listed for this sample is Illumina HiSeq 2500. The public reads were quality trimmed at Q25 with fastp and then assembled into clones with MiXCR by TCRdb, keeping productive beta chains. CDR3 protein duplicates are merged, each entry listing the most common genes and DNA. The sample data list 700,000 to 900,000 distinct CDR3 sequences, and approximately 21% of these were observed just once. Roughly 10% of the sample goes to the ten largest clones. Sequencing used PBMCs from blood, obtained around 5 days after vaccination. All receptors come from a man between 45 and 60 years old who received an inactivated influenza vaccine. Donor details come from another sample of the same person, matched by shared clones.

This clonotype was counted at least ten times. The chain has TRBV20-1 and TRBJ1-2; TRBD1 is a possible D gene (6 bases). The CDR3 is made up of 13 amino acids. The V gene's germline CDR1 is DFQATT and CDR2 SNEGSKA (reference sequence). Trimming left V 5 bases short and J 4 bases short, with 14 bases between. The CDR3 here is CSAFTGTSYGYTF. The DNA of the CDR3 is TGCAGTGCTTTTACAGGGACCTCCTATGGCTACACCTTC.

This clonotype was recorded at least ten times. This chain uses TRBV12-3 or TRBV12-4 with TRBJ1-1; maybe TRBD1 (6 bases). The CDR3 consists of 14 residues. With 4 bases removed from V and 6 bases from J, the gap between germline ends came to 15 bases. CDR3 amino acids: CASSSGARGPEAFF. In DNA, the CDR3 is TGTGCCAGCAGTTCCGGGGCCAGGGGACCTGAAGCTTTCTTT.

A few counts support this clonotype. The chain uses TRBV4-2 and TRBJ1-2, with D uncertain. Germline V gene sequence: CDR1 LGHNA, CDR2 YNFKEQ. Trimming removed 3 bases at V and 0 bases at J, with 8 bases between. This CDR3 has 14 amino acids. The CDR3 loop reads CASSHETANYGYTF. The CDR3, as DNA: TGTGCCAGCAGCCACGAGACGGCTAACTATGGCTACACCTTC.

The chain couples TRBV6-5 to TRBJ1-4, with a weak D call TRBD1 (6 bases). The CDR3 sequence is 16 residues long. V was shortened by 0 bases and J by 8 bases, with 16 bases between the two germline ends. In germline, CDR1 is MNHEY, CDR2 SVGAGI. The CDR3: CASSYSFSQGYEKLFF. As DNA, the CDR3 is TGTGCCAGCAGTTACTCTTTCTCCCAGGGGTACGAAAAACTGTTTTTT.

The V gene is TRBV6-4, the J gene TRBJ2-3; D ambiguous. Between the trimmed V and J ends, which lost 0 bases and 4 bases, there was a span of 2 bases. CDR1 is MRHNA and CDR2 is SNTAGT in the germline V gene. This CDR3 is 12 amino acids long. Here the CDR3 DNA reads TGTGCCAGCAGTGACTCCGCAGATACGCAGTATTTT. It is translated as CASSDSADTQYF.

The chain combines TRBV20-1 with TRBJ2-5, with 7 nucleotides matching TRBD1. The CDR3 length is 12 residues. The J segment lost 2 bases and the V segment lost 6 bases, leaving 3 bases of the junction unmatched. Germline V lookup: CDR1 DFQATT, CDR2 SNEGSKA (reference sequence). CDR3 in DNA: TGCAGTGCAGAGGACAGGCAAGAGACCCAGTACTTC. Amino acid sequence: CSAEDRQETQYF.

V gene TRBV10-3 combines with J gene TRBJ2-1, with 10 bases that match TRBD2. Germline loops: CDR1 ENHRY, CDR2 SYGVKD. This CDR3 spans 16 amino acids. The V and J ends lost 2 bases and 8 bases, in that order; junction bases with no gene match: 9. This CDR3 is CAISERLASGSDEQFF. In DNA form, the CDR3 reads TGTGCCATCAGTGAGAGGTTGGCTAGCGGGAGCGATGAGCAGTTCTTC.

V gene TRBV12-3 or TRBV12-4 combines with J gene TRBJ2-3; tentative D call: TRBD2 (6 bases). Between the trimmed V and J ends, which lost 6 bases and 1 base, there was a span of 14 bases. The CDR3 runs to 15 residues. The CDR3 DNA follows: TGTGCCAGCAGCCCTTGGCGGGGTGGCACAGATACGCAGTATTTT. It translates to CASSPWRGGTDTQYF.

The chain is built from TRBV7-3 and TRBJ2-1; the match to TRBD2 covers 9 bases. With V trimmed by 3 bases and J by 8 bases, 5 bases remained unmatched. The CDR3 covers 14 residues. CDR1 is SGHTA, CDR2 FQGTGA, per germline. CDR3 DNA sequence: TGTGCCAGCAGCTTTAGCGGGGGAGGCGATGAGCAGTTCTTC. As protein: CASSFSGGGDEQFF.

The CDR3 reads CASSFATGIAAAMSGTDTQYF. The CDR3 DNA sequence: TGCGCCAGCAGCTTCGCAACAGGGATAGCTGCTGCTATGTCCGGCACAGATACGCAGTATTTT. The chain links TRBV5-1 to TRBJ2-3, with a weak D call TRBD1 (6 bases). Germline V gene sequence: CDR1 SGHRS, CDR2 YFSETQ. This CDR3 contains 21 residues. Trimming removed 2 bases from V and 1 base from J, with 29 bases in between.

The CDR3 sequence is CATSDPHTNYGYTF. The CDR3 coding sequence is TGTGCCACCAGTGACCCGCACACTAACTATGGCTACACCTTC. The chain is built from TRBV24-1 and TRBJ1-2; the D is unclear. The V and J ends lost 4 bases and 0 bases respectively, with 8 bases between them. CDR3 length equals 14 residues. The V gene's germline CDR1 is KGHDR and CDR2 SFDVKD.

This clonotype was detected only a few times. This chain connects TRBV20-1 to TRBJ2-6, with 7 positions matching TRBD1. Germline-derived CDR1 and CDR2 are DFQATT and SNEGSKA (reference sequence). This CDR3 has 14 residues. The J segment lost 4 bases and the V segment lost 6 bases, leaving 6 bases of the junction unmatched. The CDR3 DNA sequence: TGCAGTGCCACGACAGGGAGCGGGGCCAACGTCCTGACTTTC. This sequence encodes CSATTGSGANVLTF.

The chain employs TRBV5-8 and TRBJ2-5; 9 bases fit TRBD1. The CDR3 is made up of 16 amino acids. V shed 2 bases, J shed 0 bases, and the junction held 5 bases outside the gene matches. The germline gives CDR1 SGHTS, CDR2 YDEGEE. The CDR3 DNA sequence: TGTGCCAGCAGCTTTCGGACAGGGGATTACCAAGAGACCCAGTACTTC. It translates to CASSFRTGDYQETQYF.

The V and J genes are TRBV3-1 and TRBJ2-1; no reliable D call. The CDR3 has 15 amino acids. The V gene's germline CDR1 is LGHDT and CDR2 YNNKEL (reference sequence). V lost 0 bases and J 4 bases, leaving 10 bases between the germline ends. For the CDR3, the DNA is TGTGCCAGCAGCCAAGACGGGCAGCCATACAATGAGCAGTTCTTC. This encodes CASSQDGQPYNEQFF.

This chain uses TRBV20-1 with TRBJ2-2, with D unresolved. The V gene's germline CDR1 is DFQATT and CDR2 SNEGSKA (reference sequence). The CDR3 length is 12 residues. Trimming cost V 3 bases and J 6 bases, with 8 bases left between them. The CDR3: CSARKIAGELFF. The CDR3 coding sequence is TGCAGTGCTAGGAAGATCGCCGGGGAGCTGTTTTTT.

This clonotype was found many times. This chain links TRBV4-2 with TRBJ2-4, with a weak D call TRBD2 (5 bases). Per germline, CDR1 LGHNA and CDR2 YNFKEQ. CDR3 size: 13 residues. V was shortened by 0 bases and J by 10 bases, with 10 bases between the two germline ends. The CDR3 DNA reads TGTGCCAGCAGCCAAGATTCGAGGGCAATTCAGTACTTC. As protein: CASSQDSRAIQYF.

This clonotype was detected only a few times. The chain joins TRBV6-1 to TRBJ2-2; 10 nucleotides line up with TRBD1. This CDR3 comprises 18 residues. V lost 4 bases and J lost 6; bases outside the gene matches: 14. Germline loops: CDR1 MNHNS, CDR2 SASEGT. The CDR3 is CASSAQRQGARFAGELFF. The CDR3, as DNA: TGTGCCAGCAGTGCACAACGACAGGGGGCGAGGTTCGCCGGGGAGCTGTTTTTT.

The CDR3 reads CASRREIDTEAFF. Written as DNA, the CDR3 is TGTGCCAGCAGGCGGGAGATCGACACTGAAGCTTTCTTT. The chain carries TRBV7-2 and TRBJ1-1, with unresolved D. Deletions cut 6 bases from V and 3 bases from J, with 11 bases between. CDR3 length equals 13 residues. Germline values: CDR1 SGHTA, CDR2 FQGNSA.

The rearrangement joins TRBV20-1 to TRBJ2-7, with 9 nucleotides matching TRBD1. The J segment lost 3 bases and the V segment lost 0 bases, leaving 3 bases of the junction unmatched. Looked up from germline, CDR1 is DFQATT and CDR2 is SNEGSKA (reference sequence). The CDR3 contains 14 residues. The CDR3 reads CSARDETGGYEQYF. In nucleotides, the CDR3 is TGCAGTGCTAGAGATGAGACAGGGGGCTACGAGCAGTACTTC.

The rearrangement joins TRBV20-1 to TRBJ2-1, with D perhaps given as TRBD1 or TRBD2 (6 bases each). CDR1 and CDR2 (germline): DFQATT, SNEGSKA (reference sequence). Trimming stripped 2 bases from V and 1 base from J, with 18 bases between. This CDR3 has 17 residues. CDR3 loop: CSARRGRGGVSYNEQFF. The CDR3 DNA reads as TGCAGTGCTAGACGGGGGCGAGGGGGAGTATCCTACAATGAGCAGTTCTTC.